The 15 T cell receptor beta chains given below trace back to one sample, sequenced in a study of cytomegalovirus exposure and HLA in healthy donors. PCR was performed using 60 Vbeta and 13 Jbeta primers. Clones were sequenced by immunoSEQ multiplex PCR, and TCRdb holds only the in-frame ones, with some missing. The data contain about 110,000 clones, roughly 80% of them singletons. The sequencing sample was made of PBMCs. The receptor source for this set is a man aged 55 to 70 in good health and CMV-seronegative.

The genes are TRBV5-4 and TRBJ2-7; D unclear. This CDR3 contains 11 residues. Germline V CDR1 and CDR2: SGHNT, YYREEE (reference sequence). V was clipped by 1 base and J by 7 bases, with 6 bases between them. The CDR3 DNA sequence: TGTGCCAGCAGCTTGAACGAGGAGCAGTACTTC. Amino acid sequence: CASSLNEEQYF.

J is TRBJ2-3 and V is TRBV4-3, with TRBD2 matching 13 bases. This CDR3 is 17 amino acids long. Germline CDR1 is LGHNA and CDR2 is YSLEER. The junction had 9 bases not matched to a gene; V was cut back by 4 bases and J by 5 bases. The chain's CDR3 is CASSPTLAGGARDTQYF. The CDR3 region has the DNA TGCGCCAGCAGCCCGACACTAGCGGGGGGGGCAAGAGATACGCAGTATTTT.

V and J are TRBV6-4 and TRBJ2-3; 7 bases line up with TRBD2. The CDR3 consists of 12 residues. V lost 7 bases, J lost 6 bases, and 4 bases stayed unmatched. In germline, CDR1 is MRHNA, CDR2 SNTAGT. CDR3 amino acids: CASTGGADTQYF. CDR3 nucleotide sequence: TGTGCCAGCACGGGGGGAGCGGATACGCAGTATTTT.

The V call is TRBV10-3, the J call TRBJ2-1, with 7 bases aligning to TRBD2. V lost 6 bases to trimming and J lost 1 base; unmatched junction nucleotides: 9. This CDR3 has 16 amino acids. The V gene's germline CDR1 is ENHRY and CDR2 SYGVKD. For the CDR3, the DNA is TGTGCCATCAGCGTTACCGGGACTATGTCCTACAATGAGCAGTTCTTC. Protein: CAISVTGTMSYNEQFF.

The genes are TRBV5-1 and TRBJ1-1; D might be TRBD1 (5 bases). CDR1 and CDR2 from the germline V gene are SGHRS and YFSETQ. Trimming pared 4 bases from V and 6 bases from J, leaving 19 bases between. CDR3 length: 15 residues. The CDR3 here is CASSPLGQAGAEAFF. The CDR3 bases are TGCGCCAGCAGCCCCCTAGGGCAGGCGGGGGCTGAAGCTTTCTTT.

V and J are TRBV5-1 and TRBJ2-3; 8 positions agree with TRBD2. CDR1 SGHRS and CDR2 YFSETQ come from the germline V gene. The CDR3 has 16 amino acids. V lost 1 base, J lost 4 bases, and 8 bases stayed unmatched. CDR3 sequence reads: CASSLLAGGGADTQYF. In DNA form, the CDR3 reads TGCGCCAGCAGCTTGTTGGCGGGGGGCGGCGCAGATACGCAGTATTTT. The whole variable domain, remainder taken from reference TRBV5-1 and TRBJ2-3, is KAGVTQTPRYLIKTRGQQVTLSCSPISGHRSVSWYQQTPGQGLQFLFEYFSETQRNKGNFPGRFSGRQFSNSRSEMNVSTLELGDSALYLCASSLLAGGGADTQYFGPGTRLTVL.

The CDR3 is CASRDRGTNYGYTF. CDR3 nucleotides: TGTGCCAGTAGGGACAGGGGAACCAACTATGGCTACACCTTC. V and J are TRBV19 and TRBJ1-2; 9 bases are a match to TRBD1. The trim removed 6 bases at V and 2 bases at J, leaving 4 bases unmatched. Germline CDR1 reads LNHDA; CDR2 reads SQIVND (reference sequence). The CDR3 runs to 14 residues.

This clone was picked up one time. CDR3 in amino acids: CASSPLTGELFF. In nucleotides, the CDR3 is TGTGCCAGCAGCCCACTTACCGGGGAGCTGTTTTTT. The rearrangement links TRBV7-3 to TRBJ2-2; no clear D. Germline values: CDR1 SGHTA, CDR2 FQGTGA. This CDR3 has 12 amino acids. The ends were cut back, 5 bases at V and 5 bases at J, with 6 bases in the middle.

The V gene is TRBV11-1, the J gene TRBJ2-2; tentatively, D is TRBD1 (6 bases). V lost 4 bases to trimming and J lost 0 bases, with 12 bases between them. CDR1 is SGHAT, CDR2 FQDESV, per germline (reference sequence). This CDR3 is 16 amino acids long. CDR3 in DNA: TGTGCCAGCAGCTCCCAGACAGGCCCGAACACCGGGGAGCTGTTTTTT. Amino acid sequence: CASSSQTGPNTGELFF. The full variable domain, in which reference TRBV11-1 and TRBJ2-2 provide the parts outside the CDR3, is EAEVAQSPRYKITEKSQAVAFWCDPISGHATLYWYRQILGQGPELLVQFQDESVVDDSQLPKDRFSAERLKGVDSTLKIQPAELGDSAMYLCASSSQTGPNTGELFFGEGSRLTVL.

The chain has TRBV28 and TRBJ1-2; D is unresolved. Germline lookup yields CDR1 MDHEN and CDR2 SYDVKM. The CDR3 is 13 residues long. Between the trimmed V and J ends, which lost 7 bases and 0 bases, there was a span of 9 bases. CDR3 coding DNA: TGTGCCAGCACCCTAAGAACTAACTATGGCTACACCTTC. It codes for CASTLRTNYGYTF.

The chain couples TRBV5-1 to TRBJ2-2; tentative D call: TRBD2 (5 bases). This CDR3 region has 14 residues. V shed 4 bases and J shed 0 bases, with 7 bases lying between them. Germline values: CDR1 SGHRS, CDR2 YFSETQ. The CDR3 region has the DNA TGCGCCAGCAGCCCGGACTCGAACACCGGGGAGCTGTTTTTT. Residues: CASSPDSNTGELFF.

This clone has just one count. The V gene is TRBV2, the J gene TRBJ1-5, with 7 bases that match TRBD1. The CDR3 loop spans 15 amino acids. V was pared by 6 bases and J by 2 bases, with 7 bases of the junction left unmatched. Germline V gene lookup returns CDR1 SNHLY and CDR2 FYNNEI. CDR3 loop: CASSGQVGGNQPQHF. The CDR3 nucleotides are TGTGCCAGCAGCGGACAGGTCGGTGGCAATCAGCCCCAGCATTTT.

The chain combines TRBV5-6 with TRBJ2-3, with 12 positions matching TRBD2. V lost 4 bases to trimming and J lost 1 base; unmatched junction nucleotides: 4. The CDR3 covers 16 residues. CDR1 is SGHDT, CDR2 YYEEEE, per germline. CDR3 nucleotide sequence: TGTGCCAGCAGCAAAGGACTAGCGGGACGCACAGATACGCAGTATTTT. This gives the protein CASSKGLAGRTDTQYF.

This clone was counted once. The chain has TRBV7-6 and TRBJ1-1; tentative D call: TRBD1 (5 bases). CDR1 and CDR2 from the germline V gene are SGHVS and FNYEAQ. Trimming took 5 bases from V and 0 from J, leaving 16 bases between them. The CDR3 sequence is 16 residues long. CDR3: CASSARGGDLNTEAFF. For the CDR3, the DNA is TGTGCCAGCAGCGCGCGGGGTGGGGACTTGAACACTGAAGCTTTCTTT.

The chain uses TRBV5-8 and TRBJ1-6, with D unclear. This CDR3 has 12 residues. Looked up from germline, CDR1 is SGHTS and CDR2 is YDEGEE. Trimming left V 2 bases short and J 8 bases short, with 5 bases between. The CDR3 DNA reads as TGTGCCAGCAGCTTTCGGGATTCACCCCTCCACTTT. Protein: CASSFRDSPLHF.